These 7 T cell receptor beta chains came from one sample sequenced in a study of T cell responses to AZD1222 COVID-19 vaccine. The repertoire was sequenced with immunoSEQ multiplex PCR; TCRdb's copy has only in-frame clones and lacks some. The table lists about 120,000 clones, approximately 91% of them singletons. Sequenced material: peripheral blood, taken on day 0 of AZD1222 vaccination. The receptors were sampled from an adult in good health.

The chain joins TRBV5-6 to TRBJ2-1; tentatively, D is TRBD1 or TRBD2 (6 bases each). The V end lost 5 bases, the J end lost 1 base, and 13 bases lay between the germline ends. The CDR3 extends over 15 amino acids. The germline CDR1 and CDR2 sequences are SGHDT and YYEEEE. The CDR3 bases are TGTGCCAGCAGACTGGGGGGCTATTCCTACAATGAGCAGTTCTTC. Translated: CASRLGGYSYNEQFF.

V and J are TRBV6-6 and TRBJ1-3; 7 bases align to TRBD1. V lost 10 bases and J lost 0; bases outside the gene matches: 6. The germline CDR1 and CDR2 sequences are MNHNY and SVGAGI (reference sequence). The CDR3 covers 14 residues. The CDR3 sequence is CATTTGPSGNTIYF. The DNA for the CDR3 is TGTGCCACCACGACAGGGCCCTCTGGAAACACCATATATTTT.

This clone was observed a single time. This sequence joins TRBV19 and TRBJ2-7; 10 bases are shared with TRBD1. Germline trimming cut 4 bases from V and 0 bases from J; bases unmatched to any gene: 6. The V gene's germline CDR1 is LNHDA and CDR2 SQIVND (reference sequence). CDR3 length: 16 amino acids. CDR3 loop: CASSSPGQGFSYEQYF. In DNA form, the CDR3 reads TGTGCCAGTAGTAGTCCGGGACAGGGGTTCTCCTACGAGCAGTACTTC.

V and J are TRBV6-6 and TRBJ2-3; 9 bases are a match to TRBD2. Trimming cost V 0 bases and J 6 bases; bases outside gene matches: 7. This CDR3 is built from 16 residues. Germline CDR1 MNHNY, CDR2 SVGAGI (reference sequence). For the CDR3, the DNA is TGTGCCAGCAGTTACTCGAGAGAACTAGCGGGTGATACGCAGTATTTT. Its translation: CASSYSRELAGDTQYF.

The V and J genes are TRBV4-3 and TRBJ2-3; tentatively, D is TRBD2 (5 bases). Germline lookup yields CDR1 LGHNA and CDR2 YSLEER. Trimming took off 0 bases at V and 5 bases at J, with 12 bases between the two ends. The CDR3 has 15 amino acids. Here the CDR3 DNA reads TGCGCCAGCAGCCAAGAGTACGCGGGTGGAGATACGCAGTATTTT. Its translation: CASSQEYAGGDTQYF.

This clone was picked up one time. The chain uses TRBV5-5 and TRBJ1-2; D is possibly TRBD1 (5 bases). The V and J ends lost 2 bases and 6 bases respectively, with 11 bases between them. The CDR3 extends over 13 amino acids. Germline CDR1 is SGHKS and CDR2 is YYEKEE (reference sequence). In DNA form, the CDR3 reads TGTGCCAGCAGCTTTGTACAAGGGGATGGCTACACCTTC. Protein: CASSFVQGDGYTF.

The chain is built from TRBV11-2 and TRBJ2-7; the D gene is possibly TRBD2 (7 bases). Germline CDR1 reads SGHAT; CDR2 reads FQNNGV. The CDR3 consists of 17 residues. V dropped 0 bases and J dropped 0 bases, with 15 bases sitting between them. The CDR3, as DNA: TGTGCCAGCAGCTTAGATCCTACGGGGGGCCTCTCCTACGAGCAGTACTTC. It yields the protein CASSLDPTGGLSYEQYF.